This is a list of T cell receptor beta chains from one sample in a study of blood T cell repertoires in COVID-19. Here immunoSEQ multiplex PCR was the method, and the copy in TCRdb shows in-frame clones only, minus some. This table has under 200,000 clones, about 74% appearing once. Specimen: peripheral blood. These TCRs come from a woman of 80 years or more with acute or convalescent COVID-19. Each CDR3 is given with its conserved first and last residue. A D gene is named only where the DNA matches it firmly. Rows give clone size only sometimes, using once, few, many, or a class for an expanded clone.

TGTGCCAGCACTAAGATACAGGGGGGAAGTGAAAAACTGTTTTTT CASTKIQGGSEKLFF TRBJ1-4 TRBV28 NA TRBD1
TGTGCCAGCAGTCAACTAGCTACTTACTACGAGCAGTACTTC CASSQLATYYEQYF TRBJ2-7 TRBV6-1 NA NA
TGTGCCAGCAGCCGTCCGGGACTACACAATGAGCAGTTCTTC CASSRPGLHNEQFF TRBJ2-1 TRBV7-2 NA TRBD2
TGTGCCAGCAGCCAAGTTAAGGGGTCCCCAATCCGCTACGAGCAGTACTTC CASSQVKGSPIRYEQYF TRBJ2-7 TRBV3-1/TRBV3-2 few NA
TGTGCCATCAGGGAGGGGACAGGGCTTGGGTATGGCTACACCTTC CAIREGTGLGYGYTF TRBJ1-2 TRBV10-3 NA TRBD1
TGCGCCAGCAGCTTGCGGGGGGGGCGAGAGACCCAGTACTTC CASSLRGGRETQYF TRBJ2-5 TRBV5-1 NA TRBD2
TGTGCCATATACCTGACAGGTATGAACACTGAAGCTTTCTTT CAIYLTGMNTEAFF TRBJ1-1 TRBV6-5 NA NA
TGTGCCAGCAGCGCCGGACTAGCGGGAGCCGAGCAGTACTTC CASSAGLAGAEQYF TRBJ2-7 TRBV7-2 NA TRBD2
TGTGCCACCAGTGATTGGGGACTCTCCACAGATACGCAGTATTTT CATSDWGLSTDTQYF TRBJ2-3 TRBV24-1 NA NA
TGTGCTAGTGGTCCAGTCGGACTAGCGGGAGGGAATGAGCAGTTCTTC CASGPVGLAGGNEQFF TRBJ2-1 TRBV12-5 NA TRBD2
TGTGCCAGCAGCCCATCTAGAAACCTCCATGAGCAGTTCTTC CASSPSRNLHEQFF TRBJ2-1 TRBV11-2 NA NA
TGTGCCAGCAGCTCGGACAGGCCCGGTTCACCCCTCCACTTT CASSSDRPGSPLHF TRBJ1-6 TRBV7-9 NA TRBD1
TGTGCCAGCAGCCGGATTAGCGACACAGATACGCAGTATTTT CASSRISDTDTQYF TRBJ2-3 TRBV7-2 NA NA
TGTGCCAGCAGTTACTACCGACAGGGTAGCCATGAGCAGTTCTTC CASSYYRQGSHEQFF TRBJ2-1 TRBV6-2/TRBV6-3 NA TRBD1
TGTGCCAGCAGCCAAGAGCGGGAGTTGGTCGGGGAGCTGTTTTTT CASSQERELVGELFF TRBJ2-2 TRBV4-2 once TRBD2
TGTGCCAGCAGCTCACCGGGGGGGGGCACAGATACGCAGTATTTT CASSSPGGGTDTQYF TRBJ2-3 TRBV28 NA TRBD2
TGTGCCAGCAGTTCTATGGACAGGGTAAATGAAAAACTGTTTTTT CASSSMDRVNEKLFF TRBJ1-4 TRBV27 NA TRBD1
TGTGCCAGCAGTCCCTCCGGGGGGCGCGAGCAGTACTTC CASSPSGGREQYF TRBJ2-7 TRBV12-3/TRBV12-4 NA NA
TGTGCCAGCAGTGTTAGTCGGACAGCCAATAATTCACCCCTCCACTTT CASSVSRTANNSPLHF TRBJ1-6 TRBV6-1 NA NA
TGTGCCAGCAACTTAAGGGGGGGACAGCCCCAGCATTTT CASNLRGGQPQHF TRBJ1-5 TRBV12-3/TRBV12-4 NA NA
TGTGCCAGTAGGGACGGACAGGGATCCTACAATGAGCAGTTCTTC CASRDGQGSYNEQFF TRBJ2-1 TRBV19 NA TRBD1
TGTGCCAGCAGTTACGGCGGGAGCTCCTATAATTCACCCCTCCACTTT CASSYGGSSYNSPLHF TRBJ1-6 TRBV6-5 NA NA
TGTGCCAGCAGCCCTGGGGGGACGCCTCGCACAGATACGCAGTATTTT CASSPGGTPRTDTQYF TRBJ2-3 TRBV25-1 NA NA
TGTGCCAGCAGTGTCGGACAGTACGAGCAGTACTTC CASSVGQYEQYF TRBJ2-7 TRBV2 few NA
TGTGCCAGCAGCCAAGAAGGAGCGGGAGAAGTGACGTCCTACGAGCAGTACTTC CASSQEGAGEVTSYEQYF TRBJ2-7 TRBV4-2 NA TRBD2
TGTGCCAGCAGCCAAGATTCCGGTCGAGACTCCTACAATGAGCAGTTCTTC CASSQDSGRDSYNEQFF TRBJ2-1 TRBV4-2 NA NA
TGTGCCATCAGTGTAGCGGGAGATATTTACAATGAGCAGTTCTTC CAISVAGDIYNEQFF TRBJ2-1 TRBV10-3 few TRBD2
TGTGCCAGCAGCTTGGGGCTAGCGGGAGGTTGGGCTACCACAGATACGCAGTATTTT CASSLGLAGGWATTDTQYF TRBJ2-3 TRBV7-9 few TRBD2
TGTGCCAGCAGCCTCTCCGGGACAACTAATGAAAAACTGTTTTTT CASSLSGTTNEKLFF TRBJ1-4 TRBV7-9 NA NA
TGCGCCAGCAGCCCCCGGGAGCCGGCAGATACGCAGTATTTT CASSPREPADTQYF TRBJ2-3 TRBV4-1 few NA
TGTGCCACCAGTGAGGGAGGACAGGGTGCCTACGAGCAGTACTTC CATSEGGQGAYEQYF TRBJ2-7 TRBV24-1 NA TRBD1
TGTGCCAGCACTCGAGACACTGGCACCGGGGAGCTGTTTTTT CASTRDTGTGELFF TRBJ2-2 TRBV7-3 few NA
TGTGCCAGCCAACCGGGACAGGTGTACGAGCAGTACTTC CASQPGQVYEQYF TRBJ2-7 TRBV28 NA TRBD1
TGTGCCAGCAGTTATGGGACACAGTCGCACACTGAAGCTTTCTTT CASSYGTQSHTEAFF TRBJ1-1 TRBV6-6 NA NA
TGTGCCAGCAGTACTCACCGGAGAGGCGAGCAGTACTTC CASSTHRRGEQYF TRBJ2-7 TRBV27 few NA
TGCGCCAGCATTGTTGAGGGAGTTGAGACCCAGTACTTC CASIVEGVETQYF TRBJ2-5 TRBV10-1 NA NA
TGTGCCAGCAGTGAAGCGGTGGGCAGCACAGATACGCAGTATTTT CASSEAVGSTDTQYF TRBJ2-3 TRBV6-1 NA NA
TGTGCCAGCAGTACAGGGAGCTCTGGAAACACCATATATTTT CASSTGSSGNTIYF TRBJ1-3 TRBV7-2 NA NA
TGCGCCAGCAGCCGGGGACTAGCGGCAGCAGATACGCAGTATTTT CASSRGLAAADTQYF TRBJ2-3 TRBV5-1 NA TRBD2
TGTGCCAGCAGTTCCGTACCCCTCCCGGGGAAGGAGACCCAGTACTTC CASSSVPLPGKETQYF TRBJ2-5 TRBV6-5 once NA
TGTGCCAGCAGCTGGGGACTGTATAATTCACCCCTCCACTTT CASSWGLYNSPLHF TRBJ1-6 TRBV27 few NA
TGTGCCAGCAGCTCTCTAGCGGGAGCTTCTTACGAGCAGTACTTC CASSSLAGASYEQYF TRBJ2-7 TRBV5-6 NA TRBD2
TGCGCCAGCAGGACTACCTACGAGCAGTACTTC CASRTTYEQYF TRBJ2-7 TRBV10-2 NA NA
TGTGCCAGCAAAAAGGAGGGAGTGGACATTCAGTACTTC CASKKEGVDIQYF TRBJ2-4 TRBV27 NA NA
TGTGCCAGCAGCCCACTGCTGCGGACCTACGAGCAGTACTTC CASSPLLRTYEQYF TRBJ2-7 TRBV13 once NA
TGCAGCGTTGTGGCAGGGTTCGGGGAGCTGTTTTTT CSVVAGFGELFF TRBJ2-2 TRBV29-1 NA NA
TGTGCCAGCAGTTACCATGCGGGACAGGGGGCCCGCAATCAGCCCCAGCATTTT CASSYHAGQGARNQPQHF TRBJ1-5 TRBV6-2/TRBV6-3 NA TRBD1